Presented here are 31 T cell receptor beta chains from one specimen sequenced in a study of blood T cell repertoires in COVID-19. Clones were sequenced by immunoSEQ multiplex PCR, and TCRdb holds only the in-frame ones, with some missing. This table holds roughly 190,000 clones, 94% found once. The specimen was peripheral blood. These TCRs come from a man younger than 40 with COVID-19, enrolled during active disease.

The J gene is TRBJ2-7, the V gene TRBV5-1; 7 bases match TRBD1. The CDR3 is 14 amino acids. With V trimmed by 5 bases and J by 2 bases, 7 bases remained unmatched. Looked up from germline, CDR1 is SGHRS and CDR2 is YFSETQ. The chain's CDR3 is CASSSTGNPYEQYF. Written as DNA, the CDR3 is TGCGCCAGCAGTTCGACAGGGAACCCCTACGAGCAGTACTTC.

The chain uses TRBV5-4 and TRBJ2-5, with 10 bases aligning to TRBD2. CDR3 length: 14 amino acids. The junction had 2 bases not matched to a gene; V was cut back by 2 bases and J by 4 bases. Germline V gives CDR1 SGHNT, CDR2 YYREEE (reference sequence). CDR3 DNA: TGTGCCAGCAGCTTAGCGGGGGGGCCAGAGACCCAGTACTTC. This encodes CASSLAGGPETQYF.

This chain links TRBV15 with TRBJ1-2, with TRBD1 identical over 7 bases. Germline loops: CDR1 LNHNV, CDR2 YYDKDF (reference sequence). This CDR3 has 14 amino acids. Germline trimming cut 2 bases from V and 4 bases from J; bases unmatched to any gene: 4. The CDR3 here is CATSRTGTAYGYTF. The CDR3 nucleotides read TGTGCCACCAGCAGAACCGGGACAGCCTATGGCTACACCTTC.

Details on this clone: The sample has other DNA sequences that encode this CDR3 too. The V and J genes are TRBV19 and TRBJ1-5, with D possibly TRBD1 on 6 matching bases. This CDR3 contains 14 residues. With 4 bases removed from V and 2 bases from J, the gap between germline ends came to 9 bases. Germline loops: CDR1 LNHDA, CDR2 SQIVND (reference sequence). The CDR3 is CASSRGGGNQPQHF. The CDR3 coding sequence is TGTGCCAGTAGTAGAGGGGGAGGCAATCAGCCCCAGCATTTT.

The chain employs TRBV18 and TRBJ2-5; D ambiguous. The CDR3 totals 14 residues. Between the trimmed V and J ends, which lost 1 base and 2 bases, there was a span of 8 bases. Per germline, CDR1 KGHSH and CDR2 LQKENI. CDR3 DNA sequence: TGTGCCAGCTCACCACTCGGGTATCAAGAGACCCAGTACTTC. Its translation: CASSPLGYQETQYF.

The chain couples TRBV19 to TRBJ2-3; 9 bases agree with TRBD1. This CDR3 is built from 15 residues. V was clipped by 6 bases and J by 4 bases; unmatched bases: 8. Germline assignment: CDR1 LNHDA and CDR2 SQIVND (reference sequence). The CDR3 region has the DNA TGTGCCAGTAGGGCCGGGACAGGGATTCCAGATACGCAGTATTTT. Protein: CASRAGTGIPDTQYF.

The CDR3 sequence is CASSDAVLGQYF. The CDR3 nucleotides are TGTGCCAGCAGTGATGCGGTTCTCGGGCAGTACTTC. This chain links TRBV6-1 with TRBJ2-7; unclear D gene. Trimming left V 3 bases short and J 9 bases short, with 12 bases between. The CDR3 is made up of 12 amino acids. The germline V gene has CDR1 MNHNS and CDR2 SASEGT.

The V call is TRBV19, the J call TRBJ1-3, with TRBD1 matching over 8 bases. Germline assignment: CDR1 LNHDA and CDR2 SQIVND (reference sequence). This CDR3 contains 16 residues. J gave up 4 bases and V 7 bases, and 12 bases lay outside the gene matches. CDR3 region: CASTPRDRLTGNTIYF. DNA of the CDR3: TGTGCCAGTACTCCACGGGACAGGTTAACGGGAAACACCATATATTTT.

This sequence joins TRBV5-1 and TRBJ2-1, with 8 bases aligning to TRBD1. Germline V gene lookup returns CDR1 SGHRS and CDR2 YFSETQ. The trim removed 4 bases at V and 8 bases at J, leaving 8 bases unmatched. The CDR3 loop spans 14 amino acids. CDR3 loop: CASSLDRVGHEQFF. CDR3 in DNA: TGCGCCAGCAGCCTGGACAGGGTAGGCCATGAGCAGTTCTTC.

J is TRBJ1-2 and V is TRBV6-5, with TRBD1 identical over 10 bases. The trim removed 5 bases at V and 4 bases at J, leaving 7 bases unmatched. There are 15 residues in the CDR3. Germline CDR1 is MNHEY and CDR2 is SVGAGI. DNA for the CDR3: TGTGCCAGCAGTAAACAAAGGACAGGGGGCTATGGCTACACCTTC. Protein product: CASSKQRTGGYGYTF.

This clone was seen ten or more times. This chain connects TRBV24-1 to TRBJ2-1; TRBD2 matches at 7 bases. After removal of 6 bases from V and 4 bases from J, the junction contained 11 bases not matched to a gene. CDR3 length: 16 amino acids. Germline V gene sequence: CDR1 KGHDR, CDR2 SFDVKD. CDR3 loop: CATSPSGRTTYNEQFF. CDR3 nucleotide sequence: TGTGCCACCAGTCCTAGCGGAAGGACTACATACAATGAGCAGTTCTTC.

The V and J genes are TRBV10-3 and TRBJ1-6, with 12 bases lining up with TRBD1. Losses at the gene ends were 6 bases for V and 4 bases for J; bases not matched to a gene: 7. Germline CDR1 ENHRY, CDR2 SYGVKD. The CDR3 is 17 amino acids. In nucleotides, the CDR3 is TGTGCCATCAGGGGACAGGGGGCAAGGGGGTATAATTCACCCCTCCACTTT. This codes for CAIRGQGARGYNSPLHF.

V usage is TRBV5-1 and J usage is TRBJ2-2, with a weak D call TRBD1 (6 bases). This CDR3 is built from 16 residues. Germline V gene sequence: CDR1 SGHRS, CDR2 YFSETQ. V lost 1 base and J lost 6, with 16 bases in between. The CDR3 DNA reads TGCGCCAGCAGCTTGAAGGGGACCCAGGGGTCCGGGGAGCTGTTTTTT. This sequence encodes CASSLKGTQGSGELFF.

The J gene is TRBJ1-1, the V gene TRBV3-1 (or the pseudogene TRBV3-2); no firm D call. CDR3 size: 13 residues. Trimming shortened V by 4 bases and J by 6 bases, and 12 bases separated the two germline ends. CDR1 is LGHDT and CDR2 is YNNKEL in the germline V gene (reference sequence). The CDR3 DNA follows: TGTGCCAGCAGCCGAAGGGAGGCTTCTGAAGCTTTCTTT. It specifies CASSRREASEAFF.

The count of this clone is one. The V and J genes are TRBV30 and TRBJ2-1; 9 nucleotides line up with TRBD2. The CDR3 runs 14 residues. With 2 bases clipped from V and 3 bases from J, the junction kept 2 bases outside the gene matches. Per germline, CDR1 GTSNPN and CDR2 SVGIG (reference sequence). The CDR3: CAWSLAGNYNEQFF. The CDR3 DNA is TGTGCCTGGAGTCTAGCGGGGAACTACAATGAGCAGTTCTTC.

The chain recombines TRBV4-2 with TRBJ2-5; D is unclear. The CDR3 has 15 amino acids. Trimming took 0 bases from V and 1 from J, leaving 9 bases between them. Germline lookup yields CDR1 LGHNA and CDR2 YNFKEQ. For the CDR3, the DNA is TGTGCCAGCAGCCAAGACGCAGTCCTCCAAGAGACCCAGTACTTC. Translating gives CASSQDAVLQETQYF.

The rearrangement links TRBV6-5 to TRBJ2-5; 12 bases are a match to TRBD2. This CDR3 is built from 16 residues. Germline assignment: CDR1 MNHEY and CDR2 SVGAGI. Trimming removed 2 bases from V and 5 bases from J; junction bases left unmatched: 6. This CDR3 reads CASSYRLAGGRETQYF. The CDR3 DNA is TGTGCCAGCAGTTACAGGCTAGCGGGGGGGCGGGAGACCCAGTACTTC.

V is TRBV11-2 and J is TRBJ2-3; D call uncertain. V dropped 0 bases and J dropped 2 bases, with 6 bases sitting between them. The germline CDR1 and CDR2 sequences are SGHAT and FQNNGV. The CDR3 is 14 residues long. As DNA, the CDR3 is TGTGCCAGCAGCTTAGAGGCCGCCACAGATACGCAGTATTTT. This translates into CASSLEAATDTQYF.

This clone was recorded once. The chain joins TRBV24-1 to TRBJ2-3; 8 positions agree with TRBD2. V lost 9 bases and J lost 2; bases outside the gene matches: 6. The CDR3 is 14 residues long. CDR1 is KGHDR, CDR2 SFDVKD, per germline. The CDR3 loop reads CATSLAEDTDTQYF. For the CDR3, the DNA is TGTGCCACCTCACTAGCGGAGGACACAGATACGCAGTATTTT.

CDR3 loop: CASSQGAGQPQHF. CDR3 coding DNA: TGTGCCAGCAGTCAGGGGGCAGGACAGCCCCAGCATTTT. J is TRBJ1-5 and V is TRBV7-7; 8 bases align to TRBD1. Germline CDR1 reads SSHAT; CDR2 reads FNYEAQ (reference sequence). V shed 6 bases and J 7 bases; nucleotides not matched to a gene: 5. The CDR3 sequence is 13 residues long.

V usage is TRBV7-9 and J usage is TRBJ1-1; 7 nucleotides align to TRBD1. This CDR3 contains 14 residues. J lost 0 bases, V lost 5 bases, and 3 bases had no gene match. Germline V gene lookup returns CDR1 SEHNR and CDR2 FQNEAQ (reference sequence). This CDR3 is CASSMGQLNTEAFF. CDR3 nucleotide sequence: TGTGCCAGCAGCATGGGACAGCTGAACACTGAAGCTTTCTTT.

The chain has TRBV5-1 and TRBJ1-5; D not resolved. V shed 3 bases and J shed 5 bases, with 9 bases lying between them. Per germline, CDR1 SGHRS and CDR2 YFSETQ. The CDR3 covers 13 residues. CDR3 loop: CASSSIGDQPQHF. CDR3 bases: TGCGCCAGCAGCTCCATCGGGGATCAGCCCCAGCATTTT.

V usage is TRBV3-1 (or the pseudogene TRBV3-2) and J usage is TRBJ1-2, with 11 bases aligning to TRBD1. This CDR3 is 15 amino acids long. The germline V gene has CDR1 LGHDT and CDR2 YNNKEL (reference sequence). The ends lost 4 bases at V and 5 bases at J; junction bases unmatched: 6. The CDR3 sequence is CASSPRDRGKYGYTF. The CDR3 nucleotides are TGTGCCAGCAGCCCACGGGACAGGGGGAAGTATGGCTACACCTTC.

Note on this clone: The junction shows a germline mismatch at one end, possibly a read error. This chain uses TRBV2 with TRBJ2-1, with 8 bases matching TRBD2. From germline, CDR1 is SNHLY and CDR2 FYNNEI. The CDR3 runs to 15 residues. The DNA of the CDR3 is TGTGCCAGCAGAGAAGCGGGGGCCGGATACAATGAGCAGTTCTTC. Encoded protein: CASREAGAGYNEQFF.

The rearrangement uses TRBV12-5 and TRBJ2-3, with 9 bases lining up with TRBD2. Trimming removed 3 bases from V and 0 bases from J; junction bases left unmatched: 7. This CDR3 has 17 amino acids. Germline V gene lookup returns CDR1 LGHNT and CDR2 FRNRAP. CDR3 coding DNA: TGTGCTAGTGGTTTCGGATTAGCGGGGGCTAGCACAGATACGCAGTATTTT. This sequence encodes CASGFGLAGASTDTQYF.

DNA for the CDR3: TGCGCCAGCAGCTTGGCGGGGTTGTCAAACACTGAAGCTTTCTTT. Protein: CASSLAGLSNTEAFF. The gene calls are TRBV5-1 and TRBJ1-1; no definite D call. The CDR3 sequence is 15 residues long. The V gene lost 0 bases and the J gene lost 2 bases, with 11 bases spanning the gap. CDR1 is SGHRS, CDR2 YFSETQ, per germline.

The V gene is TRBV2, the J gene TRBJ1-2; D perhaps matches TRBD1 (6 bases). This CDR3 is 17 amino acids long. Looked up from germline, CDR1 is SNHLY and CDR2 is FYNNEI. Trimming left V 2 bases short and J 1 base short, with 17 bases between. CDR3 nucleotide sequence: TGTGCCAGCAGTGAATCCGGACAGAATCTTTTTAACTATGGCTACACCTTC. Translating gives CASSESGQNLFNYGYTF.

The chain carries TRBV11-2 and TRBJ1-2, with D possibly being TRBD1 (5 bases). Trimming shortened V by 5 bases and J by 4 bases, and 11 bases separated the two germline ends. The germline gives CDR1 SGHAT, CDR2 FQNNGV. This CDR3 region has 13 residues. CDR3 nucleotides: TGTGCCAGCAGCATCAGGGATATCTATGGCTACACCTTC. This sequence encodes CASSIRDIYGYTF.

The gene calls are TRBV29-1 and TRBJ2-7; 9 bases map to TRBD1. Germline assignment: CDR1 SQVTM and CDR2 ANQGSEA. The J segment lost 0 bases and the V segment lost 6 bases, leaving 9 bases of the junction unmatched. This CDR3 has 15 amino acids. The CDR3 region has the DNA TGCAGCGTAGCTCGGACAGGGGAAAGCTCCTACGAGCAGTACTTC. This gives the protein CSVARTGESSYEQYF.

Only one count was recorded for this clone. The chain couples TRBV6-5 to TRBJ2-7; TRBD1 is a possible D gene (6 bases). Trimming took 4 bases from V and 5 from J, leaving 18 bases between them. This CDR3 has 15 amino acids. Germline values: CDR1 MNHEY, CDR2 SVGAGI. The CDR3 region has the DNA TGTGCCAGCAGTTCTCCGGCAGGGGAGTCCCACGAGCAGTACTTC. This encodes CASSSPAGESHEQYF.

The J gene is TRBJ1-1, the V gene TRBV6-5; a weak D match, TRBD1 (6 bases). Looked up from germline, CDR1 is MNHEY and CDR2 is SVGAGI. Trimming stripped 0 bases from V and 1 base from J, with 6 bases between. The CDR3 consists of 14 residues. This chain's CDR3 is CASSYSTGNTEAFF. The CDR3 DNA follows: TGTGCCAGCAGTTACTCGACAGGGAACACTGAAGCTTTCTTT.